Below, one T cell receptor (beta chain) is given with its context. The target antigen is unknown. This PCR relied on a set of 60 Vbeta primers and 13 Jbeta primers. Original data processing: A follow-up analysis tallied about 80 million unique TCR beta chains, roughly 11 million shared. Using immunoSEQ multiplex PCR, the repertoire was profiled, and TCRdb retains in-frame clones only, with some absent. D and trimming were read from the DNA, whereas the V and J calls and clone size are those reported in that table. The data contain under 200,000 clones, 82% of them seen just once; the ten biggest clones take up 0.95% to 1%. The CDR3 sequence is 14 residues long. Germline V gene data show CDR1 as SGHRS and CDR2 as YFSETQ. The junction had 5 bases not matched to a gene; V was cut back by 5 bases and J by 2 bases. The sample comes from a study of cytomegalovirus exposure and HLA in healthy donors. Study outcomes and limitations: A later analysis by the authors found several of the most significant clusters apparently linked to common viral pathogens. Reports showed the classifier diagnosing cytomegalovirus status with high specificity and sensitivity.

The TCR originated in a girl aged 2-15 years in good health and CMV-seropositive. The specimen was PBMCs. The chain carries TRBV5-1 and TRBJ2-7, with 9 bases identical to TRBD1. The CDR3 loop is CASRGGTGPYEQYF. In nucleotides, the CDR3 is TGCGCCAGCAGAGGGGGGACAGGGCCCTACGAGCAGTACTTC.